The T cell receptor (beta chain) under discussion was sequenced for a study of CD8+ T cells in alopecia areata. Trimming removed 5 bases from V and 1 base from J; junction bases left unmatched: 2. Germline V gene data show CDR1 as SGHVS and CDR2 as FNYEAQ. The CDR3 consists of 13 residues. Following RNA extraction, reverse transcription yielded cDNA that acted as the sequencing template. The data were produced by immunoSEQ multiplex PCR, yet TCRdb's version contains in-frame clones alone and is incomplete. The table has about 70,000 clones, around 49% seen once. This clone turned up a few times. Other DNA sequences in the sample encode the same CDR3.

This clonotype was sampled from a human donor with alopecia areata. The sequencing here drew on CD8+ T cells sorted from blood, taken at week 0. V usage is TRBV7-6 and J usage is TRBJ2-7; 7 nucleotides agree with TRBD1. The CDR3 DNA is TGTGCCAGCAGCCCGACAGGGTCCTACGAGCAGTACTTC. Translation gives CASSPTGSYEQYF.